Listed below are T cell receptor beta chains from one sample, sequenced in a study of cytomegalovirus exposure and HLA in healthy donors. Repertoires were generated with immunoSEQ multiplex PCR, while TCRdb's copy carries only in-frame clones and drops some. With 40,000 to 60,000 clones in the sample, the ten largest clones hold roughly a quarter. Sequenced sample: PBMCs. Receptor source: a man between 40 and 49 years old in good health and CMV-seropositive. CDR3s include the opening cysteine and the closing phenylalanine or tryptophan. A D gene is named only where the DNA matches it firmly. A clone size is listed for some rows: how often the clone was seen (once, few, many), or a class if it is expanded.

cdr3_nt cdr3_aa j_call v_call d_call clone_size
TGTGCCAGCAGCTTATCAGGGGCATTCTACGAGCAGTACTTC CASSLSGAFYEQYF TRBJ2-7 TRBV5-6 . .
TGTGCCAGAAGCTTGGCCGAGGGAGTGCCCCCCAGGAACATTCAGTACTTC CARSLAEGVPPRNIQYF TRBJ2-4 TRBV5-3 . .
TGTGCCAGCAGTCCCACAGGGGGCAGAACCGGGGAGCTGTTTTTT CASSPTGGRTGELFF TRBJ2-2 TRBV7-3 TRBD1 .
TGTGCCAGCAGTGACTCTAGCGGGAGCTACAATGAGCAGTTCTTC CASSDSSGSYNEQFF TRBJ2-1 TRBV6-1 TRBD2 .
TGCGCCAGCAGCCAAGACGGGGGGATATTCTACGAGCAGTACTTC CASSQDGGIFYEQYF TRBJ2-7 TRBV4-1 TRBD2 .
TGTGCCTGGAGCGGGGGGGCTGGGACCCAGTACTTC CAWSGGAGTQYF TRBJ2-5 TRBV30 TRBD2 .
TGTGCCAGCAGCCGCCGGGACTACCAAGAGACCCAGTACTTC CASSRRDYQETQYF TRBJ2-5 TRBV11-1 . .
TGTGCCAGCAGTTTCCGAAGGACTAGCGGGAGAAAGGTTGAGCAGTTCTTC CASSFRRTSGRKVEQFF TRBJ2-1 TRBV27 TRBD2 .
TGTGCCAGCAGTTTAGGGACTAGTGGGCAGTTCTTC CASSLGTSGQFF TRBJ2-1 TRBV28 TRBD2 .
TGTGCCTGGAGTGTCACAGGGGACAATCAGCCCCAGCATTTT CAWSVTGDNQPQHF TRBJ1-5 TRBV30 TRBD1 .
TGTGCCAGCAGCTCGCGAGCGGGGGGGAGAGAGACCCAGTACTTC CASSSRAGGRETQYF TRBJ2-5 TRBV7-2 TRBD2 .
TGTGCCAGCAGCGGCGGGACGGTTGAAGCTTTCTTT CASSGGTVEAFF TRBJ1-1 TRBV6-1 . .
TGTGCCAGCACCACCCGTCGTGGAGAACTCTATCAGTACTTC CASTTRRGELYQYF TRBJ2-7 TRBV2 . .
TGTGCCAGCAGTCCCGACAGGGGGCGGAGTGAGCAGTTCTTC CASSPDRGRSEQFF TRBJ2-1 TRBV7-9 TRBD1 medium-sized
TGTGCCAGCAGTGTAGCGGGAGTGGGGGAGCAGTACTTC CASSVAGVGEQYF TRBJ2-7 TRBV25-1 TRBD2 .
TGTGCCAGCAGCCCAGGGTCTTTTAATTCACCCCTCCACTTT CASSPGSFNSPLHF TRBJ1-6 TRBV7-8 . .
TGTGCCAGCATAGACTCCTCCTACGAGCAGTACTTC CASIDSSYEQYF TRBJ2-7 TRBV28 . .
TGTGCCAGCAGCTTAGCCCCGGCGAACACCGGGGAGCTGTTTTTT CASSLAPANTGELFF TRBJ2-2 TRBV7-2 . .
TGTGCCAGCAGTGAAGAGGCAGGGGGCTCCTACGAGCAGTACTTC CASSEEAGGSYEQYF TRBJ2-7 TRBV6-1 TRBD1 .
TGTGCCAGCTCACCTACTTCTAACTATGGCTACACCTTC CASSPTSNYGYTF TRBJ1-2 TRBV18 . .
TGTGCCAGCAGCTCGTCCCTGAACACTGAAGCTTTCTTT CASSSSLNTEAFF TRBJ1-1 TRBV5-4 . .
TGTGCCAGCAGCTTGGTCAATGTGCTAGCGGACACAGATACGCAGTATTTT CASSLVNVLADTDTQYF TRBJ2-3 TRBV7-9 TRBD2 .
TGTGCCAGCAGTCCCGGACAGACCGAGCAGTACTTC CASSPGQTEQYF TRBJ2-7 TRBV9 . .
TGCAGCGTTGAAGACCCTATCGAGCGGGCGAACACCGGGGAGCTGTTTTTT CSVEDPIERANTGELFF TRBJ2-2 TRBV29-1 . .
TGTGCCAGCTCACAGAGCTCCGACACGAACACCGGGGAGCTGTTTTTT CASSQSSDTNTGELFF TRBJ2-2 TRBV18 . .
TGTGCCTGGAGTGTGGGCAGGGGAGGGGCTGAAGCTTTCTTT CAWSVGRGGAEAFF TRBJ1-1 TRBV30 . .
TGTGCCAGCAGCTTGTTCCAGGGTAGCTCCTACGAGCAGTACTTC CASSLFQGSSYEQYF TRBJ2-7 TRBV5-4 . .
TGTGCCAGCAGACTGACAACGATCTATGGCTACACCTTC CASRLTTIYGYTF TRBJ1-2 TRBV6-1 . .
TGTGCCACCAGCAGAACCGACAGGGGCAATCAGCCCCAGCATTTT CATSRTDRGNQPQHF TRBJ1-5 TRBV15 TRBD1 .
TGTGCCAGCAGCGGAGCGGGACAGGGGCTAACTGAAGCTTTCTTT CASSGAGQGLTEAFF TRBJ1-1 TRBV7-9 TRBD1 .
TGCGCCAGCAATGACAGGGTTGGGGAGACCCAGTACTTC CASNDRVGETQYF TRBJ2-5 TRBV10-1 TRBD1 .
TGTGCCAGCTCACCCCCCGGGACAGGGGACACCTACGAGCAGTACTTC CASSPPGTGDTYEQYF TRBJ2-7 TRBV18 TRBD1 .
TGTGCCAGTAGTACTCTTACCCCCAGGGGGCAAGAGACCCAGCATTTT CASSTLTPRGQETQHF TRBJ1-5 TRBV19 TRBD1 .
TGTGCCAGCAGTGAATATTTCAGGCGGGAGGGGCAAGAGACCCAGTACTTC CASSEYFRREGQETQYF TRBJ2-5 TRBV25-1 TRBD2 .
TGTGCCAGCTCACCACCAACAGGGGGGAACACCGGGGAGCTGTTTTTT CASSPPTGGNTGELFF TRBJ2-2 TRBV18 TRBD1 .
TGTGCCAGCAGCGTAGAAGGGACAGGGAATGAAAAACTGTTTTTT CASSVEGTGNEKLFF TRBJ1-4 TRBV9 TRBD1 .
TGTGCCAGCAGTCCGTGGGACAGAATTAACTATGGCTACACCTTC CASSPWDRINYGYTF TRBJ1-2 TRBV27 TRBD1 .
TGTGCCAGCTCCTTGAGCGGGGGTGAGCTCTCCTATGGCTACACCTTC CASSLSGGELSYGYTF TRBJ1-2 TRBV7-8 . .
TGTGCCAGCAGCCAGACAGGGATAGGCGAGCAGTACTTC CASSQTGIGEQYF TRBJ2-7 TRBV11-3 TRBD1 .
TGCAGCGTTGAGGCCGGGACAGGGTCATCCCGGACCTACTTC CSVEAGTGSSRTYF TRBJ2-5 TRBV29-1 TRBD1 .
TGTGCCAGCAGCCTACAGGGGGCTGACACAGATACGCAGTATTTT CASSLQGADTDTQYF TRBJ2-3 TRBV6-1 TRBD1 .
TGTGCCAGCAGCTTACCGTCTCTGTCCTACGAGCAGTACTTC CASSLPSLSYEQYF TRBJ2-7 TRBV7-8 . .
TGTGCCAGCAGCCAACCGAGACAGGGGGCACACGAGCAGTACTTC CASSQPRQGAHEQYF TRBJ2-7 TRBV6-5 TRBD1 .
TGTGCCAGCAGCCAATTTCGAGGGCCGGGGGAGCAGTACTTC CASSQFRGPGEQYF TRBJ2-7 TRBV27 . .
TGTGCCAGCAGCCGTACAGCATCTTCTAACTATGGCTACACCTTC CASSRTASSNYGYTF TRBJ1-2 TRBV28 . .